Shown below are 27 T cell receptor beta chains from a single sample sequenced in a study of cytomegalovirus exposure and HLA in healthy donors (dated by TCRdb to 2016 to 2017). The method behind the library was the immunoSEQ multiplex PCR assay. For the multiplex PCR, a mixture combining 60 forward primers for TCR Vbeta segments and 13 reverse primers for TCR Jbeta segments was used. This immuneACCESS table, as held by TCRdb, lists in-frame sequences with V and J called but not all clones. Of the missing ones, under half trace to an unresolved V gene in checked studies; the others have no known cause. Counted in this sample were 220,000 or so clones; around four fifths of them appeared once. Clones ranked in the top ten supply less than 3% of the sample. Material: PBMCs. The receptors stem from a woman in her thirties or forties in good health and CMV-seronegative.

The chain couples TRBV27 to TRBJ2-7, with a tentative D call TRBD1 (8 bases). Germline assignment: CDR1 MNHEY and CDR2 SMNVEV (reference sequence). V was shortened by 4 bases and J by 3 bases, with 13 bases between the two germline ends. The CDR3 consists of 14 residues. The CDR3 DNA sequence: TGTGCCAGCAGTTACACAGGGGGGGGCTACGAGCAGTACTTC. This sequence encodes CASSYTGGGYEQYF.

The J gene is TRBJ1-1, the V gene TRBV5-4; tentatively, D is TRBD1 (5 bases). The V end was cut by 4 bases, the J end by 11 bases, with 24 bases between. The CDR3 is 15 residues long. CDR1 is SGHNT and CDR2 is YYREEE in the germline V gene (reference sequence). The DNA of the CDR3 is TGTGCCAGCAGCCAACGAGGGGAGGGGTCGTTCCTTGCTTTCTTT. Protein: CASSQRGEGSFLAFF.

The chain links TRBV7-9 to TRBJ2-3; D is perhaps TRBD1 (5 bases). CDR3 length: 15 residues. Trimming pared 3 bases from V and 1 base from J, leaving 11 bases between. Germline V gene sequence: CDR1 SEHNR, CDR2 FQNEAQ (reference sequence). DNA of the CDR3: TGTGCCAGCAGCTTTCCCGGCAGGGGCACAGATACGCAGTATTTT. Encoded protein: CASSFPGRGTDTQYF.

This chain links TRBV2 with TRBJ1-1, with D tentatively TRBD1 (6 bases). Germline CDR1 SNHLY, CDR2 FYNNEI. The CDR3 contains 11 residues. V lost 6 bases to trimming and J lost 7 bases, with 9 bases between them. This chain's CDR3 is CASRIQGEAFF. CDR3 bases: TGTGCCAGCAGGATACAGGGTGAAGCTTTCTTT. The full variable domain, with the rest looked up from reference TRBV2 and TRBJ1-1, is EPEVTQTPSHQVTQMGQEVILRCVPISNHLYFYWYRQILGQKVEFLVSFYNNEISEKSEIFDDQFSVERPDGSNFTLKIRSTKLEDSAMYFCASRIQGEAFFGQGTRLTVV.

This clone was recorded once. This chain links TRBV27 with TRBJ2-1, with TRBD2 matching 8 bases. V shed 7 bases and J 1 base; nucleotides not matched to a gene: 3. The CDR3 runs 14 residues. In germline, CDR1 is MNHEY, CDR2 SMNVEV (reference sequence). Here the CDR3 reads CASKAGESYNEQFF. CDR3 DNA: TGTGCCAGCAAAGCGGGAGAGTCCTACAATGAGCAGTTCTTC.

This clone is a singleton in its sample. The rearrangement joins TRBV11-3 to TRBJ2-2; 11 bases fit TRBD2. Germline trimming cut 5 bases from V and 1 base from J; bases unmatched to any gene: 3. Germline assignment: CDR1 SGHNT and CDR2 YENEEA. The CDR3 length is 16 residues. The DNA of the CDR3 is TGTGCCAGCAGCCCTGGGACTAGCGGGAACACCGGGGAGCTGTTTTTT. Translation gives CASSPGTSGNTGELFF.

The J gene is TRBJ1-2, the V gene TRBV6-5; no clear D. V was pared by 6 bases and J by 1 base, with 6 bases between. The germline V gene encodes CDR1 MNHEY and CDR2 SVGAGI. This CDR3 has 12 amino acids. CDR3 residues: CASSRNNYGYTF. CDR3 sequence (DNA): TGTGCCAGCAGCAGGAATAACTATGGCTACACCTTC.

The rearrangement links TRBV7-8 to TRBJ1-1, with no clear D. Germline CDR1 is SGHVS and CDR2 is FQNEAQ. Trimming shortened V by 0 bases and J by 4 bases, and 15 bases separated the two germline ends. This CDR3 is built from 16 residues. The CDR3 DNA reads as TGTGCCAGCAGCTTAGCGAGGTCCCGGAGGTTCACTGAAGCTTTCTTT. It yields the protein CASSLARSRRFTEAFF.

The chain combines TRBV27 with TRBJ2-1; 7 positions agree with TRBD2. Germline V gene data show CDR1 as MNHEY and CDR2 as SMNVEV (reference sequence). Trimming cost V 0 bases and J 5 bases; bases outside gene matches: 4. The CDR3 contains 15 residues. The CDR3 is CASSLSGGSHNEQFF. The CDR3 DNA reads TGTGCCAGCAGTTTATCCGGGGGGAGCCACAATGAGCAGTTCTTC.

The CDR3 nucleotides read TGTGCCAGTAGTATAGATCTGCGGCTAAACTCCTACAATGAGCAGTTCTTC. It encodes CASSIDLRLNSYNEQFF. This chain links TRBV19 with TRBJ2-1; D remains unclear. The ends were cut back, 0 bases at V and 0 bases at J, with 12 bases in the middle. The CDR3 contains 17 residues. CDR1 is LNHDA and CDR2 is SQIVND in the germline V gene (reference sequence).

On this clone itself: Germline is not matched at one junction end, which may reflect a read error. The V call is TRBV7-9, the J call TRBJ2-1; a weak D match, TRBD2 (5 bases). The CDR3 totals 12 residues. The germline gives CDR1 SEHNR, CDR2 FQNEAQ (reference sequence). The CDR3 region has the DNA TGTGCCAGCAGCGACGGACTGTGGCCGTTGCTCTTC. This codes for CASSDGLWPLLF.

The V and J genes are TRBV5-1 and TRBJ1-1; D not resolved. V was trimmed by 4 bases and J by 0 bases, leaving 10 bases between them. CDR3 size: 14 residues. The germline gives CDR1 SGHRS, CDR2 YFSETQ. In DNA, the CDR3 is TGCGCCAGCAGCCGGGGTGTGGTGAACACTGAAGCTTTCTTT. Its translation is CASSRGVVNTEAFF.

The gene calls are TRBV19 and TRBJ1-1; D is uncertain. Trimming removed 5 bases at V and 1 base at J, with 17 bases between. CDR1 and CDR2 from the germline V gene are LNHDA and SQIVND (reference sequence). The length of the CDR3 is 16 residues. CDR3 sequence (DNA): TGTGCCAGTAGTTCCCGGGATTTCCGCGGGAACACTGAAGCTTTCTTT. Translating it yields CASSSRDFRGNTEAFF.

There are a few counts of this clone. The chain employs TRBV30 and TRBJ2-2, with 7 bases fitting TRBD2. V lost 4 bases to trimming and J lost 3 bases; unmatched junction nucleotides: 5. This CDR3 contains 14 residues. Germline CDR1 GTSNPN, CDR2 SVGIG (reference sequence). The DNA of the CDR3 is TGTGCCTGGAATCGCGGGAGAGACACCGGGGAGCTGTTTTTT. Translation: CAWNRGRDTGELFF.

The chain recombines TRBV6-1 with TRBJ1-5; D may be TRBD1 (6 bases). The germline V gene encodes CDR1 MNHNS and CDR2 SASEGT. The germline V and J ends were trimmed by 4 bases and 3 bases, with 19 bases remaining between them. The CDR3 length is 17 residues. The CDR3 is CASSGVAQGGINQPQHF. In nucleotides, the CDR3 is TGTGCCAGCAGTGGAGTGGCACAGGGTGGCATCAATCAGCCCCAGCATTTT.

The CDR3 protein is CASRAQGVNYGYTF. DNA of the CDR3: TGTGCCAGCAGGGCTCAAGGGGTTAACTATGGCTACACCTTC. The rearrangement joins TRBV5-4 to TRBJ1-2, with D tentatively TRBD1 (5 bases). Between the trimmed V and J ends, which lost 5 bases and 1 base, there was a span of 12 bases. Germline V gives CDR1 SGHNT, CDR2 YYREEE (reference sequence). The CDR3 is 14 residues long.

This clone was counted a single time. The genes are TRBV7-9 and TRBJ1-2, with 10 bases that match TRBD1. Germline CDR1 and CDR2: SEHNR and FQNEAQ (reference sequence). With V trimmed by 3 bases and J by 6 bases, 7 bases remained unmatched. The CDR3 spans 15 residues. The CDR3 here is CASSFRDRGINGYTF. The CDR3 coding sequence is TGTGCCAGCAGCTTCCGGGACAGGGGCATCAATGGCTACACCTTC.

The chain carries TRBV28 and TRBJ2-5; 8 nucleotides agree with TRBD1. Germline CDR1 and CDR2: MDHEN and SYDVKM. The CDR3 consists of 13 residues. With V trimmed by 2 bases and J by 5 bases, 1 base remained unmatched. CDR3 sequence reads: CASSLQGAETQYF. The DNA for the CDR3 is TGTGCCAGCAGTTTACAGGGGGCTGAGACCCAGTACTTC.

The rearrangement uses TRBV7-7 and TRBJ1-3; perhaps TRBD1 as D (6 bases). V lost 4 bases and J 0 bases, leaving 13 bases between the germline ends. The CDR3 has 16 residues. Per the germline V gene, CDR1 is SSHAT and CDR2 is FNYEAQ (reference sequence). DNA of the CDR3: TGTGCCAGCAGCTCGGCGACAGGCAACTCTGGAAACACCATATATTTT. Translating gives CASSSATGNSGNTIYF.

This chain links TRBV9 with TRBJ1-5, with D possibly matching TRBD1 (5 bases). V was shortened by 0 bases and J by 3 bases, with 7 bases between the two germline ends. Germline values: CDR1 SGDLS, CDR2 YYNGEE. The CDR3 sequence is 14 residues long. The CDR3 loop is CASSVGQHNQPQHF. CDR3 DNA: TGTGCCAGCAGCGTAGGACAGCACAATCAGCCCCAGCATTTT.

For this clone: An end of the junction differs from the germline gene, which may be a read error. The chain combines TRBV28 with TRBJ2-1; 9 nucleotides align to TRBD2. The V gene's germline CDR1 is MDHEN and CDR2 SYDVKM. CDR3 size: 12 residues. CDR3 protein: CAFEGWTSEKIF. Here the CDR3 DNA reads TGTGCCTTTGAGGGGTGGACTAGCGAGAAGATCTTC.

This chain connects TRBV4-2 to TRBJ1-2; D possibly corresponds to TRBD1 (5 bases). This CDR3 has 15 amino acids. Trimming took 0 bases from V and 8 from J, leaving 16 bases between them. CDR1 LGHNA and CDR2 YNFKEQ come from the germline V gene. CDR3 bases: TGTGCCAGCAGCCAAGATCATTTGGGGGGTGAAGGCTACACCTTC. It specifies CASSQDHLGGEGYTF.

V is TRBV5-1 and J is TRBJ1-1; D perhaps matches TRBD1 (6 bases). Trimming cost V 4 bases and J 11 bases, with 27 bases left between them. Germline-derived CDR1 and CDR2 are SGHRS and YFSETQ. This CDR3 contains 16 residues. The CDR3 protein is CASSTGGRTGIFGAFF. The CDR3 DNA reads as TGCGCCAGCAGCACGGGGGGCCGGACGGGTATTTTCGGGGCTTTCTTT.

This chain connects TRBV5-1 to TRBJ2-3; 7 bases fit TRBD2. Germline-derived CDR1 and CDR2 are SGHRS and YFSETQ. Trimming removed 0 bases from V and 3 bases from J; junction bases left unmatched: 7. The CDR3 is made up of 16 amino acids. The CDR3 protein is CASSLALDGRTDTQYF. The CDR3 coding sequence is TGCGCCAGCAGCTTGGCCTTAGACGGGAGGACAGATACGCAGTATTTT.

The chain links TRBV2 to TRBJ1-1; 9 bases are shared with TRBD1. This CDR3 has 14 residues. Germline assignment: CDR1 SNHLY and CDR2 FYNNEI. The V gene end was trimmed by 0 bases and the J gene end by 8 bases; junction bases not matched to a gene: 4. The CDR3 nucleotides are TGTGCCAGCAGTGAAGCACAGGGGGCACGCGAAGCTTTCTTT. This sequence encodes CASSEAQGAREAFF.

The chain joins TRBV19 to TRBJ1-1; a weak D match, TRBD1 (5 bases). The CDR3 is 16 amino acids. Trimming shortened V by 4 bases and J by 0 bases, and 15 bases separated the two germline ends. The germline gives CDR1 LNHDA, CDR2 SQIVND (reference sequence). DNA of the CDR3: TGTGCCAGTAGTAGGCCCGCGGACATGATGAACACTGAAGCTTTCTTT. It translates to CASSRPADMMNTEAFF. Looking up the rest from reference TRBV19 and TRBJ1-1 gives the full variable domain: DGGITQSPKYLFRKEGQNVTLSCEQNLNHDAMYWYRQDPGQGLRLIYYSQIVNDFQKGDIAEGYSVSREKKESFPLTVTSAQKNPTAFYLCASSRPADMMNTEAFFGQGTRLTVV.

The table lists this clone with a count of one. This chain uses TRBV30 with TRBJ2-7; the D gene is possibly TRBD2 (6 bases). The CDR3 contains 15 residues. V lost 2 bases, J lost 1 base, and 15 bases lay in between. Germline V gene lookup returns CDR1 GTSNPN and CDR2 SVGIG (reference sequence). The CDR3 bases are TGTGCCTGGAGTCCGATACCCGCGGGATCCTACGAGCAGTACTTC. Translated, it gives CAWSPIPAGSYEQYF.